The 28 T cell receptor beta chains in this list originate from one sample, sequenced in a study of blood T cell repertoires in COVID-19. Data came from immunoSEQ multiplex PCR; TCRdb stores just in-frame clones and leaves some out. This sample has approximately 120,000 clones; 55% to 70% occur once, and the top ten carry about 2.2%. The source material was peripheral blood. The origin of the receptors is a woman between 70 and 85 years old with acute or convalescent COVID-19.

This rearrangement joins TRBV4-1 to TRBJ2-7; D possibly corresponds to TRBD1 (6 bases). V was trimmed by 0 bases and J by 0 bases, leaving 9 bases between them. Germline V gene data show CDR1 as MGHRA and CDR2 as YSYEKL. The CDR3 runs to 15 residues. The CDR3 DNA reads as TGCGCCAGCAGCCAAGAGAGGGACAACTCCTACGAGCAGTACTTC. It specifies CASSQERDNSYEQYF.

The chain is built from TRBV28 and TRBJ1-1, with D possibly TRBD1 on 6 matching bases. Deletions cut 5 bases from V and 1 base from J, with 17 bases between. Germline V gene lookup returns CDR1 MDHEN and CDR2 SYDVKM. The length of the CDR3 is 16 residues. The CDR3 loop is CASSPGGPTGNTEAFF. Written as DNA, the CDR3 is TGTGCCAGCAGTCCCGGGGGGCCTACAGGGAACACTGAAGCTTTCTTT.

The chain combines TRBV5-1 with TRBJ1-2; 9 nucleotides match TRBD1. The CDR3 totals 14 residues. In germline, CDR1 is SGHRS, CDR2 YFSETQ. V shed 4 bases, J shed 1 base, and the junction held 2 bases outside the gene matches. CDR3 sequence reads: CASSPTGGNYGYTF. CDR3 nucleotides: TGCGCCAGCAGCCCGACAGGGGGTAACTATGGCTACACCTTC.

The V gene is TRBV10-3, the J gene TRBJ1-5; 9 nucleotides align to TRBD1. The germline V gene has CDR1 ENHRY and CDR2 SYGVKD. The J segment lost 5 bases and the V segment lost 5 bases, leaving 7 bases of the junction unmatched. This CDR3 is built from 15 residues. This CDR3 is CAISMTGGADQPQHF. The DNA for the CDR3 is TGTGCCATCAGTATGACAGGGGGAGCAGATCAGCCCCAGCATTTT.

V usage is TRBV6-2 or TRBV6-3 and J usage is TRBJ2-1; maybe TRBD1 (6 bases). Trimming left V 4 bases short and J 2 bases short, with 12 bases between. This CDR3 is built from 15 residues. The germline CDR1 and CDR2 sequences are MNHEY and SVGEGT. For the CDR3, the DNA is TGTGCCAGCAGTTTCCGACAGGTAGCCTACAATGAGCAGTTCTTC. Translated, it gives CASSFRQVAYNEQFF.

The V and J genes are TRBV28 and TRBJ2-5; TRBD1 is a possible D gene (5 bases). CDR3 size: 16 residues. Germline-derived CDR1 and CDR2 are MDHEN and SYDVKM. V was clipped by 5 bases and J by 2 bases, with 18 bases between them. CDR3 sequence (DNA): TGTGCCAGCAGTCCGCGCTCAGGGTCCCCACAAGAGACCCAGTACTTC. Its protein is CASSPRSGSPQETQYF. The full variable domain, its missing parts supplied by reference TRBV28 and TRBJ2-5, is DVKVTQSSRYLVKRTGEKVFLECVQDMDHENMFWYRQDPGLGLRLIYFSYDVKMKEKGDIPEGYSVSREKKERFSLILESASTNQTSMYLCASSPRSGSPQETQYFGPGTRLLVL.

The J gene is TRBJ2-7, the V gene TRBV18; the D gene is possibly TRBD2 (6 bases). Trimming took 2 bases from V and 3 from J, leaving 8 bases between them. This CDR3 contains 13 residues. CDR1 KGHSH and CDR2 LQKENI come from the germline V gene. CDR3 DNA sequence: TGTGCCAGCTCACCAGGACTATTCTACGAGCAGTACTTC. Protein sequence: CASSPGLFYEQYF.

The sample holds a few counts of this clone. The CDR3 reads CASSRRDRGIYGYTF. CDR3 DNA: TGTGCCAGCAGCCGACGGGACAGGGGGATCTATGGCTACACCTTC. The rearrangement joins TRBV3-1 (or the pseudogene TRBV3-2) to TRBJ1-2, with 11 bases that match TRBD1. V shed 4 bases, J shed 4 bases, and the junction held 5 bases outside the gene matches. The germline V gene has CDR1 LGHDT and CDR2 YNNKEL (reference sequence). The CDR3 runs 15 residues.

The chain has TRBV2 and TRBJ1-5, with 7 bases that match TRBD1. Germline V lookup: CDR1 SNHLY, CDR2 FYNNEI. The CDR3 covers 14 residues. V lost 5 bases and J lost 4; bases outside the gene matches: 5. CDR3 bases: TGTGCCAGCAGTCGACAGGGAACAAATCAGCCCCAGCATTTT. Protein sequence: CASSRQGTNQPQHF.

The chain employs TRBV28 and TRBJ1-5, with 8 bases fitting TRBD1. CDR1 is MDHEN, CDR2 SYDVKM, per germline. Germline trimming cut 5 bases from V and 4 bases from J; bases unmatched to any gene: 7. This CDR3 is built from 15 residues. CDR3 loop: CASSPAGGGNQPQHF. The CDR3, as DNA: TGTGCCAGCAGTCCTGCAGGGGGCGGGAATCAGCCCCAGCATTTT.

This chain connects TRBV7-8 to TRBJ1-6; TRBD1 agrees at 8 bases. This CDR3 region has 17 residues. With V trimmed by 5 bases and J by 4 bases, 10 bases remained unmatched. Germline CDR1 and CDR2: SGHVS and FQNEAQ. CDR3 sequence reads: CASSGWDRTNYNSPLHF. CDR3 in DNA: TGTGCCAGCAGCGGGTGGGACAGGACGAATTATAATTCACCCCTCCACTTT.

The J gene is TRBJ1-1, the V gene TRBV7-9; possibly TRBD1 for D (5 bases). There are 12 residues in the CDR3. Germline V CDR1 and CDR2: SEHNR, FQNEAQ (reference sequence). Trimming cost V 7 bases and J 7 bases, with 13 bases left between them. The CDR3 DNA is TGTGCCAGCACCTGGGGCAGGGTTGAAGCTTTCTTT. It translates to CASTWGRVEAFF.

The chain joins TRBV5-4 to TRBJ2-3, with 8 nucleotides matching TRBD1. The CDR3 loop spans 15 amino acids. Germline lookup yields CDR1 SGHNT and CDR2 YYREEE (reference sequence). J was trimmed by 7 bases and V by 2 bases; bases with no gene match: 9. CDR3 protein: CASSFGQGAGNTQYF. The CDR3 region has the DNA TGTGCCAGCAGCTTCGGCCAGGGGGCGGGAAATACGCAGTATTTT.

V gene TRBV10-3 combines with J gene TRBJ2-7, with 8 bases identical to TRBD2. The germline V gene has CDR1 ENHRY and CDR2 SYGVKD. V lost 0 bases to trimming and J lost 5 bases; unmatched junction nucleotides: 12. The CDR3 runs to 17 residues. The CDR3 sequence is CAISESGGGRRVDEQYF. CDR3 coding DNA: TGTGCCATCAGTGAGTCCGGGGGGGGGCGCCGGGTCGACGAGCAGTACTTC.

CDR3 sequence reads: CASSTGVNTEAFF. CDR3 sequence (DNA): TGTGCCAGTAGTACCGGGGTGAACACTGAAGCTTTCTTT. The rearrangement links TRBV19 to TRBJ1-1; unclear D gene. Germline CDR1 reads LNHDA; CDR2 reads SQIVND (reference sequence). V lost 4 bases and J 0 bases, leaving 6 bases between the germline ends. The CDR3 covers 13 residues.

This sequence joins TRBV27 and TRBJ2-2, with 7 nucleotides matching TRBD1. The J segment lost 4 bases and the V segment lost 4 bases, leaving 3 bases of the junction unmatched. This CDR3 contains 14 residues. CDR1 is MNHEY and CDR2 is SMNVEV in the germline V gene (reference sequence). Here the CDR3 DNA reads TGTGCCAGCAGTTCGACAGGGTTCACCGGGGAGCTGTTTTTT. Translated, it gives CASSSTGFTGELFF.

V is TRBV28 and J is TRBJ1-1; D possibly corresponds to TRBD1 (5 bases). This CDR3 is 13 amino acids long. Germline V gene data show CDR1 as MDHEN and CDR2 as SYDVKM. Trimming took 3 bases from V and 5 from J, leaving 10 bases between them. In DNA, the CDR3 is TGTGCCAGCAGTTTGGGGGGGAGGACTGAAGCTTTCTTT. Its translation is CASSLGGRTEAFF.

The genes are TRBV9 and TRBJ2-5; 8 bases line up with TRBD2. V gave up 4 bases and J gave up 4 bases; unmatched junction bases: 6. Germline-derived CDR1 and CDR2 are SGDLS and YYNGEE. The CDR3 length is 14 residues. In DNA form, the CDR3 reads TGTGCCAGCAGCCCAAGCGGGAGAGGAGAGACCCAGTACTTC. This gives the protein CASSPSGRGETQYF.

CDR3 nucleotides: TGTGCCAGCAGTGAAGGGTCAGCTAACTATGGCTACACCTTC. It is translated as CASSEGSANYGYTF. The rearrangement uses TRBV6-1 and TRBJ1-2, with D unresolved. The CDR3 has 14 amino acids. Looked up from germline, CDR1 is MNHNS and CDR2 is SASEGT. The ends were cut back, 1 base at V and 0 bases at J, with 6 bases in the middle.

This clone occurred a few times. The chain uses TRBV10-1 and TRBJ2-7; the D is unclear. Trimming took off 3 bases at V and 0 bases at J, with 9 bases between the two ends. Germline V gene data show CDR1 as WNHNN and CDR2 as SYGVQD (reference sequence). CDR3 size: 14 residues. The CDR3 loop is CASSDYRSSYEQYF. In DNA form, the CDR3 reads TGCGCCAGCAGTGACTACAGATCCTCCTACGAGCAGTACTTC.

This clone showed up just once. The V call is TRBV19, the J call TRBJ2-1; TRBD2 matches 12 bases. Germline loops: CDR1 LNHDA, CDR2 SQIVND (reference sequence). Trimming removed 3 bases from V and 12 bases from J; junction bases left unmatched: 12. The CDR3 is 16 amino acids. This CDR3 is CASSIPGLAGAGGQFF. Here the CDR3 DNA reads TGTGCCAGTAGTATCCCGGGACTAGCGGGTGCGGGGGGGCAGTTCTTC.

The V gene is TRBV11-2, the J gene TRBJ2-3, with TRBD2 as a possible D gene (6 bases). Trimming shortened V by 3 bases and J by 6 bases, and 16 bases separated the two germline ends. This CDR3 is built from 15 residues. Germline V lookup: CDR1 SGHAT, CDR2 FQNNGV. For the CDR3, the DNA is TGTGCCAGCAGCTTTAGGGGTACGACTAGTGATACGCAGTATTTT. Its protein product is CASSFRGTTSDTQYF.

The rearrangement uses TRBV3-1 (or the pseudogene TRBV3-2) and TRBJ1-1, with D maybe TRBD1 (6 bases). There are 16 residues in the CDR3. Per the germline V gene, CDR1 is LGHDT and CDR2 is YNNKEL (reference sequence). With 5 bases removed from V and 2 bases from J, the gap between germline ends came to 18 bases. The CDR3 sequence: CASSSGGGWVNTEAFF. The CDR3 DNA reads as TGTGCCAGCAGCTCCGGGGGGGGCTGGGTTAACACTGAAGCTTTCTTT.

The CDR3 loop reads CASTRQASSYEQYF. The CDR3 DNA is TGTGCCAGTACGAGACAGGCCAGCTCCTACGAGCAGTACTTC. The rearrangement uses TRBV2 and TRBJ2-7, with TRBD1 as a possible D gene (6 bases). Trimming left V 9 bases short and J 0 bases short, with 15 bases between. CDR1 SNHLY and CDR2 FYNNEI come from the germline V gene. The CDR3 sequence is 14 residues long.

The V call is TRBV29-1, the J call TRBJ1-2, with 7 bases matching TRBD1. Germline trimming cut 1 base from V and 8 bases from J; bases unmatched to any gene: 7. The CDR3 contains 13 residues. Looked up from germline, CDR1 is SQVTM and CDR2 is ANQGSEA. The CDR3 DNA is TGCAGCGTTGAAGGGCAGGGGGATGGGGGCTACACCTTC. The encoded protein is CSVEGQGDGGYTF.

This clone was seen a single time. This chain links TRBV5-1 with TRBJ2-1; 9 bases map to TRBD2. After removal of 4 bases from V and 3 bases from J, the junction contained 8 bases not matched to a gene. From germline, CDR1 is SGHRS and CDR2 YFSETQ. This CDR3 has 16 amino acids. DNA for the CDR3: TGCGCCAGCAGCCCTGGGGCGGGAGGGGGCTACAATGAGCAGTTCTTC. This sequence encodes CASSPGAGGGYNEQFF. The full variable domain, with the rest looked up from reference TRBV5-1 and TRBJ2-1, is KAGVTQTPRYLIKTRGQQVTLSCSPISGHRSVSWYQQTPGQGLQFLFEYFSETQRNKGNFPGRFSGRQFSNSRSEMNVSTLELGDSALYLCASSPGAGGGYNEQFFGPGTRLTVL.

The CDR3, as DNA: TGTGCCAGCAGTGAAGCACAGGGAACTAACTATGGCTACACCTTC. Amino acid sequence: CASSEAQGTNYGYTF. V and J are TRBV6-1 and TRBJ1-2, with D maybe TRBD1 (6 bases). Trimming left V 0 bases short and J 0 bases short, with 8 bases between. This CDR3 has 15 amino acids. Germline values: CDR1 MNHNS, CDR2 SASEGT.

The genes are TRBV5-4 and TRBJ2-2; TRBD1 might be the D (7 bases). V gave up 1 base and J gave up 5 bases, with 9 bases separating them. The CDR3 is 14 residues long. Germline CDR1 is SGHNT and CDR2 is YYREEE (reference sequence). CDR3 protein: CASSLQGGTGELFF. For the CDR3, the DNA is TGTGCCAGCAGCTTGCAGGGGGGTACCGGGGAGCTGTTTTTT.